Described below is a single T cell receptor (beta chain) sequence and its context. Profiled with immunoSEQ multiplex PCR; TCRdb holds only in-frame clones, not every one. The table includes some 110,000 clones, around 90% detected once. The data originate from a study of T cell changes during pregnancy in multiple sclerosis. Per germline, CDR1 SSHAT and CDR2 FNYEAQ (reference sequence). The CDR3 runs 13 residues. Trimming cost V 5 bases and J 7 bases, with 11 bases left between them. The sample here was peripheral blood, taken in the third trimester of pregnancy. The clonotype comes from a female donor with multiple sclerosis, enrolled in a pregnancy study. J is TRBJ1-4 and V is TRBV7-7; D is unclear. The CDR3 coding sequence is TGTGCCAGCAGCCTATCATATTCTGAAAAACTGTTTTTT. It is translated as CASSLSYSEKLFF.